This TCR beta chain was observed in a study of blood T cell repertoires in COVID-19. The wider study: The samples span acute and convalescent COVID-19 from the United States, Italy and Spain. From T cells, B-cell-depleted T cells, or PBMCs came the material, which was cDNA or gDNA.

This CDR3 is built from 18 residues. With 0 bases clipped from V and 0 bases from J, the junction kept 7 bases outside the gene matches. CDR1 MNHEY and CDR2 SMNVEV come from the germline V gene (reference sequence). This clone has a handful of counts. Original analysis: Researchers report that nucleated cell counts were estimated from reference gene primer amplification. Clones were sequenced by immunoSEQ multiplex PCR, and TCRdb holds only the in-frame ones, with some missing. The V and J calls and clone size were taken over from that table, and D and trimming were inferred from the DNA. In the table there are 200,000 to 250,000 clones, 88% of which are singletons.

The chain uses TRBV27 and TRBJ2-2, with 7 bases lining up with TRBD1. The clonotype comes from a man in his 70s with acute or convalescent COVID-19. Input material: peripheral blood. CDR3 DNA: TGTGCCAGCAGTTTATCGGTGCCGGGACAGACGAACACCGGGGAGCTGTTTTTT. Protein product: CASSLSVPGQTNTGELFF.